This TCR beta chain was recorded in a study of T cells in Graves' hyperthyroidism and ophthalmopathy. Study-level background: Peripheral blood was acquired at first diagnosis, ahead of any therapy whatsoever.

The CDR3 runs to 16 residues. Germline CDR1 reads SGHVS; CDR2 reads FNYEAQ. The V gene lost 0 bases and the J gene lost 3 bases, with 12 bases spanning the gap. Diagnosis relied on clinical symptoms, serum thyroxine and TRAb, thyroid ultrasound and orbital computed tomography. It was RNA transcripts that yielded the amplified TCR beta CDR3 regions. Initially, a first-round RT-PCR of the TCR CDR3 employed the HTBI primer set. MiXCR, run by TCRdb on the multiplex PCR reads, gives a single entry per CDR3 protein. Of 500,000 to 750,000 distinct CDR3 sequences listed, approximately 15% were seen once; the top ten hold about 6.6%. The study's findings and limits: Separation of ophthalmopathy from stable hyperthyroidism was achieved by a 13 V-J model. Ophthalmopathy was model-predicted a median around 6.1 months pre-onset.

In this sample, this clonotype turned up many times. The antigen is not known. The V gene is TRBV7-6, the J gene TRBJ2-1; possible D gene TRBD2, 6 bases. The source of this sequence is a woman younger than 35 with Graves' ophthalmopathy. The sample consisted of blood. CDR3 protein: CASSLAVGRSYNEQFF. The DNA of the CDR3 is TGTGCCAGCAGCTTAGCGGTGGGGAGGAGCTACAATGAGCAGTTCTTC.